This T cell receptor beta chain came from a study of shared clonotypes between healthy human individuals. Study-wide results and limits: Rarefaction indicated that sorted-subset sequencing remained incomplete although depth was large. Sampling used blood alone; tissue repertoires probably differ.

About this clone: The antigen is unknown.

The germline gives CDR1 KGHSH, CDR2 LQKENI. This CDR3 comprises 16 residues. With 3 bases removed from V and 5 bases from J, the gap between germline ends came to 16 bases. Clones were sequenced by immunoSEQ multiplex PCR, and TCRdb holds only the in-frame ones, with some missing. The sample lists some 2,000,000 clones, 85% to 95% seen once, with 0.1% to 0.15% in the top ten. This TCR came from a young man in good health. The chain links TRBV18 to TRBJ1-4; the D gene is possibly TRBD1 (6 bases). The sample was naive CD4+ T cells sorted from blood. Noted subset: CD45RA+ positively selected. As DNA, the CDR3 is TGTGCCAGCTCACCTGGGAGACAGGTGGGGAATGAAAAACTGTTTTTT. Translating it yields CASSPGRQVGNEKLFF.